The next 28 T cell receptor beta chains were all read from a single sample in a study of OX40 agonist ivuxolimab in advanced cancers. Generated by immunoSEQ multiplex PCR, the TCRdb table keeps only in-frame clones and is missing some. The sample records roughly 68,000 clones, roughly 88% being singletons. Sample: CD4+ or CD8+ T cells sorted from blood, taken in a trial of the OX40 agonist ivuxolimab. The source is an adult with an advanced solid tumor such as melanoma, head and neck, liver or kidney cancer.

The chain has TRBV18 and TRBJ2-7; 7 bases match TRBD1. V dropped 6 bases and J dropped 6; count of bases not matched to a gene: 11. The CDR3 runs 14 residues. The V gene's germline CDR1 is KGHSH and CDR2 LQKENI. CDR3 protein: CASSQYRGQAEQYF. As DNA, the CDR3 is TGTGCCAGCTCTCAGTACAGGGGCCAGGCCGAGCAGTACTTC.

The chain combines TRBV9 with TRBJ1-1, with D uncertain. The CDR3 contains 15 residues. V was cut by 0 bases and J by 4 bases, with 13 bases left in between. The germline CDR1 and CDR2 sequences are SGDLS and YYNGEE. The CDR3 spells CASSVGVNSGTEAFF. CDR3 DNA sequence: TGTGCCAGCAGCGTAGGGGTCAACTCGGGCACTGAAGCTTTCTTT.

This clone has just a few counts. The rearrangement links TRBV7-8 to TRBJ1-6; TRBD1 aligns across 11 bases. With 8 bases clipped from V and 1 base from J, the junction kept 4 bases outside the gene matches. CDR3 size: 16 residues. CDR1 SGHVS and CDR2 FQNEAQ come from the germline V gene. Here the CDR3 reads CASGRDRGSYNSPLHF. The CDR3 DNA reads TGTGCCAGCGGCCGGGACAGGGGGTCCTATAATTCACCCCTCCACTTT.

V usage is TRBV2 and J usage is TRBJ1-2; D gene uncertain. CDR1 SNHLY and CDR2 FYNNEI come from the germline V gene. V lost 8 bases, J lost 4 bases, and 14 bases lay in between. The CDR3 extends over 13 amino acids. The CDR3 region is CASEGEAGYGYTF. The CDR3 DNA reads as TGTGCCAGCGAGGGCGAGGCGGGCTATGGCTACACCTTC.

V and J are TRBV7-3 and TRBJ2-2; a weak D match, TRBD1 (6 bases). The length of the CDR3 is 16 residues. The germline V gene encodes CDR1 SGHTA and CDR2 FQGTGA. V dropped 3 bases and J dropped 1 base, with 12 bases sitting between them. CDR3 DNA sequence: TGTGCCAGCAGCTTGCAGGGGCCTCAGAACACCGGGGAGCTGTTTTTT. The encoded protein is CASSLQGPQNTGELFF.

The chain couples TRBV10-3 to TRBJ1-2; no clear D gene. This CDR3 region has 19 residues. Looked up from germline, CDR1 is ENHRY and CDR2 is SYGVKD. Between the trimmed V and J ends, which lost 3 bases and 2 bases, there was a span of 25 bases. The CDR3 DNA reads as TGTGCCATCAGTGAAGGGTGGGATGGCACCAGACGATCGAACTATGGCTACACCTTC. Its translation is CAISEGWDGTRRSNYGYTF.

J is TRBJ1-5 and V is TRBV19; D not certain. The CDR3 runs to 16 residues. V lost 3 bases, J lost 2 bases, and 14 bases lay in between. CDR1 is LNHDA and CDR2 is SQIVND in the germline V gene (reference sequence). The CDR3 DNA follows: TGTGCCAGTAGTATTTCTCCCGGGCCGGGCAATCAGCCCCAGCATTTT. This sequence encodes CASSISPGPGNQPQHF.

V and J are TRBV19 and TRBJ2-1, with a weak D call TRBD1 (6 bases). V lost 5 bases to trimming and J lost 3 bases, with 17 bases between them. In germline, CDR1 is LNHDA, CDR2 SQIVND (reference sequence). The CDR3 spans 16 residues. The CDR3 reads CASSSIQGEDYNEQFF. The DNA for the CDR3 is TGTGCCAGTAGTTCGATACAGGGAGAGGACTACAATGAGCAGTTCTTC.

The rearrangement links TRBV25-1 to TRBJ2-5, with D perhaps being TRBD1 or TRBD2 (5 bases each). Germline CDR1 and CDR2: MGHDK and SYGVNS. V lost 4 bases, J lost 7 bases, and 19 bases lay in between. This CDR3 has 15 residues. The CDR3 spells CASSAEGSRAGTQYF. The CDR3 DNA reads as TGTGCCAGCAGTGCCGAGGGGAGCAGGGCGGGGACCCAGTACTTC.

This clone has just one count. The genes are TRBV6-6 and TRBJ1-5, with 11 bases aligning to TRBD1. The CDR3 sequence is 15 residues long. J gave up 6 bases and V 4 bases, and 5 bases lay outside the gene matches. Germline-derived CDR1 and CDR2 are MNHNY and SVGAGI (reference sequence). In DNA form, the CDR3 reads TGTGCCAGCAGTTTCGGACAGGGGGCGAGTCAGCCCCAGCATTTT. Its translation: CASSFGQGASQPQHF.

V gene TRBV5-1 combines with J gene TRBJ1-6, with 8 bases that match TRBD1. Per the germline V gene, CDR1 is SGHRS and CDR2 is YFSETQ. The V segment lost 0 bases and the J segment 7 bases; nucleotides outside the gene matches: 9. The CDR3 spans 17 residues. CDR3 amino acids: CASSLASMDRENSPLHF. The CDR3 region has the DNA TGCGCCAGCAGCTTGGCTTCGATGGACAGGGAGAATTCACCCCTCCACTTT. The variable domain in full, with the rest retrieved from reference TRBV5-1 and TRBJ1-6, is KAGVTQTPRYLIKTRGQQVTLSCSPISGHRSVSWYQQTPGQGLQFLFEYFSETQRNKGNFPGRFSGRQFSNSRSEMNVSTLELGDSALYLCASSLASMDRENSPLHFGNGTRLTVT.

The gene calls are TRBV5-4 and TRBJ1-5; maybe TRBD1 (5 bases). The CDR3 extends over 15 amino acids. CDR1 is SGHNT and CDR2 is YYREEE in the germline V gene (reference sequence). V was cut by 2 bases and J by 3 bases, with 12 bases left in between. The CDR3 is CASSFGGRNNQPQHF. CDR3 sequence (DNA): TGTGCCAGCAGCTTTGGGGGTAGAAACAATCAGCCCCAGCATTTT.

The rearrangement links TRBV11-2 to TRBJ2-3; 8 bases agree with TRBD1. Per germline, CDR1 SGHAT and CDR2 FQNNGV. V shed 5 bases, J shed 3 bases, and the junction held 4 bases outside the gene matches. The CDR3 covers 14 residues. The CDR3 DNA reads as TGTGCCAGCAGCGCGACAGGGGAGACAGATACGCAGTATTTT. Translation: CASSATGETDTQYF.

The genes are TRBV2 and TRBJ1-6; D gene unclear. The CDR3 totals 15 residues. CDR1 and CDR2 (germline): SNHLY, FYNNEI. With 5 bases removed from V and 7 bases from J, the gap between germline ends came to 15 bases. The CDR3 region has the DNA TGTGCCAGCAGTAAACAGCTACTAACAAATTCACCCCTCCACTTT. Residues: CASSKQLLTNSPLHF.

J is TRBJ2-5 and V is TRBV27; D is perhaps TRBD2 (6 bases). The CDR3 totals 15 residues. V dropped 7 bases and J dropped 5 bases, with 20 bases sitting between them. Per germline, CDR1 MNHEY and CDR2 SMNVEV (reference sequence). The CDR3 here is CASTTHPGDGETQYF. In DNA form, the CDR3 reads TGTGCCAGCACCACACACCCGGGGGACGGGGAGACCCAGTACTTC.

The V call is TRBV6-1, the J call TRBJ1-2, with D possibly being TRBD1 (6 bases). V was clipped by 4 bases and J by 9 bases, with 15 bases between them. The CDR3 loop spans 13 amino acids. Looked up from germline, CDR1 is MNHNS and CDR2 is SASEGT. The CDR3 region is CASSAGQTYRYTF. CDR3 bases: TGTGCCAGCAGTGCAGGACAGACCTACCGCTACACCTTC.

The chain carries TRBV27 and TRBJ1-1; possibly TRBD1 for D (5 bases). The CDR3 sequence is 13 residues long. V lost 2 bases and J lost 4, with 8 bases in between. CDR1 and CDR2 (germline): MNHEY, SMNVEV (reference sequence). The CDR3 sequence: CASSLQGSTEAFF. In DNA, the CDR3 is TGTGCCAGCAGTTTACAGGGTAGCACTGAAGCTTTCTTT.

This rearrangement joins TRBV18 to TRBJ2-1; D is ambiguous. The CDR3 spans 13 residues. CDR1 is KGHSH and CDR2 is LQKENI in the germline V gene. V was clipped by 6 bases and J by 7 bases, with 13 bases between them. The CDR3 coding sequence is TGTGCCAGCTCCTCGGTTTCGGGTAATGAGCAGTTCTTC. This translates into CASSSVSGNEQFF.

This sequence joins TRBV7-2 and TRBJ2-7; 10 bases are a match to TRBD1. The V segment lost 5 bases and the J segment 2 bases; nucleotides outside the gene matches: 9. CDR3 length: 16 residues. In germline, CDR1 is SGHTA, CDR2 FQGNSA. CDR3 nucleotides: TGTGCCAGCAGCCTGAACGGGGGGACAGGGGCCTACGAGCAGTACTTC. It specifies CASSLNGGTGAYEQYF.

The chain links TRBV7-2 to TRBJ2-2; D gene uncertain. With 1 base removed from V and 9 bases from J, the gap between germline ends came to 9 bases. This CDR3 is 13 amino acids long. Germline V gene data show CDR1 as SGHTA and CDR2 as FQGNSA. The DNA for the CDR3 is TGTGCCAGCAGCTTAGACGACGGTCGGGAGCTGTTTTTT. Translation: CASSLDDGRELFF.

This rearrangement joins TRBV27 to TRBJ1-3, with TRBD1 as a possible D gene (5 bases). Between the trimmed V and J ends, which lost 4 bases and 0 bases, there was a span of 10 bases. The V gene's germline CDR1 is MNHEY and CDR2 SMNVEV (reference sequence). CDR3 size: 15 residues. The CDR3 coding sequence is TGTGCCAGCAGTTCCCGACAGTCCTCTGGAAACACCATATATTTT. Protein sequence: CASSSRQSSGNTIYF.

The chain carries TRBV11-3 and TRBJ1-1; 7 positions agree with TRBD1. V shed 5 bases, J shed 4 bases, and the junction held 7 bases outside the gene matches. Germline CDR1 is SGHNT and CDR2 is YENEEA. This CDR3 comprises 14 residues. CDR3 amino acids: CASSPMKGATEAFF. In nucleotides, the CDR3 is TGTGCCAGCAGCCCAATGAAGGGGGCCACTGAAGCTTTCTTT.

This chain joins TRBV29-1 and TRBJ2-1, with 7 nucleotides matching TRBD2. Unmatched junction bases numbered 8, after V lost 3 bases and J lost 9 bases. Germline-derived CDR1 and CDR2 are SQVTM and ANQGSEA. The CDR3 covers 13 residues. CDR3 sequence: CSVEVNSGGEQFF. The CDR3 DNA reads as TGCAGCGTTGAGGTCAACTCGGGGGGTGAGCAGTTCTTC.

This clone was picked up a small number of times. V is TRBV6-1 and J is TRBJ1-5; D not certain. The germline V gene encodes CDR1 MNHNS and CDR2 SASEGT. The V and J ends lost 6 bases and 7 bases respectively, with 10 bases between them. This CDR3 has 12 amino acids. The CDR3 DNA is TGTGCCAGCAGACAAGGGCGGCAGCCCCAGCATTTT. Residues: CASRQGRQPQHF.

The V call is TRBV7-2, the J call TRBJ2-3, with unresolved D. V lost 3 bases and J 5 bases, leaving 12 bases between the germline ends. CDR3 size: 14 residues. Germline loops: CDR1 SGHTA, CDR2 FQGNSA. CDR3 sequence: CASSFIDRGDTQYF. DNA of the CDR3: TGTGCCAGCAGCTTTATAGACCGCGGAGATACGCAGTATTTT. The full variable domain, rest sourced from reference TRBV7-2 and TRBJ2-3, is GAGVSQSPSNKVTEKGKDVELRCDPISGHTALYWYRQSLGQGLEFLIYFQGNSAPDKSGLPSDRFSAERTGGSVSTLTIQRTQQEDSAVYLCASSFIDRGDTQYFGPGTRLTVL.

This chain links TRBV28 with TRBJ2-4; tentative D call: TRBD2 (6 bases). CDR1 and CDR2 (germline): MDHEN, SYDVKM. The CDR3 consists of 14 residues. V shed 6 bases and J shed 6 bases, with 15 bases lying between them. The CDR3 DNA is TGTGCCAGCAGCCCGGCGGTCGGGGGAAACATTCAGTACTTC. This translates into CASSPAVGGNIQYF.

The rearrangement uses TRBV10-3 and TRBJ1-1; unclear D gene. Germline-derived CDR1 and CDR2 are ENHRY and SYGVKD. The CDR3 runs to 14 residues. Trimming pared 3 bases from V and 2 bases from J, leaving 10 bases between. The CDR3 region is CAISEEFLNTEAFF. The CDR3 DNA reads as TGTGCCATCAGTGAAGAGTTCCTAAACACTGAAGCTTTCTTT.

The CDR3 here is CASSLLRASQEQYF. CDR3 DNA: TGTGCCAGCAGCCTATTACGTGCCTCCCAGGAGCAGTACTTC. The chain carries TRBV7-2 and TRBJ2-7, with no clear D. The germline gives CDR1 SGHTA, CDR2 FQGNSA. The V end lost 5 bases, the J end lost 7 bases, and 18 bases lay between the germline ends. The CDR3 runs to 14 residues.